This passage covers 16 T cell receptor beta chains from one sample sequenced in a study of shared clonotypes between healthy human individuals. CD45RO-negative CD8 cells positively selected for CCR7 made up the naive population, which excluded terminally differentiated effector memory CD45RA+ cells. Assay: immunoSEQ multiplex PCR; the TCRdb copy retains only in-frame clones and omits some. The sample has about 680,000 clones, just over 90% seen once. The sample was naive CD8+ T cells sorted from blood. The receptors here all came from a man aged 30-40 years in good health.

This clone was observed a single time. The V and J genes are TRBV14 and TRBJ2-1; 8 nucleotides match TRBD2. CDR1 and CDR2 (germline): SGHDN, FVKESK. CDR3 size: 13 residues. V lost 6 bases, J lost 5 bases, and 3 bases stayed unmatched. DNA for the CDR3: TGTGCCAGCAGGAGCGGGGGAAACAATGAGCAGTTCTTC. Its translation is CASRSGGNNEQFF.

Concerning this clone: This could be a read error, since a much larger clone is one nucleotide away. The chain uses TRBV28 and TRBJ2-3; 9 nucleotides align to TRBD2. The CDR3 totals 15 residues. Germline trimming cut 5 bases from V and 1 base from J; bases unmatched to any gene: 4. The germline V gene encodes CDR1 MDHEN and CDR2 SYDVKM. The CDR3 DNA is TGTGCCAGCAGTGCCGGGACTAGCCGCACAGATACGCAGTATTTT. Its protein is CASSAGTSRTDTQYF.

The V and J genes are TRBV7-9 and TRBJ2-5; no reliable D call. This CDR3 is built from 13 residues. V was trimmed by 1 base and J by 5 bases, leaving 8 bases between them. The germline V gene encodes CDR1 SEHNR and CDR2 FQNEAQ (reference sequence). DNA for the CDR3: TGTGCCAGCAGCTTAGACTTGGGCGAGACCCAGTACTTC. It yields the protein CASSLDLGETQYF.

Only one count was recorded for this clone. CDR3 sequence (DNA): TGTGCCAGCAGTTTAGCTTCCGGGACACTCTACAATGAGCAGTTCTTC. It codes for CASSLASGTLYNEQFF. This rearrangement joins TRBV27 to TRBJ2-1, with D maybe TRBD1 (6 bases). The germline V and J ends were trimmed by 2 bases and 3 bases, with 14 bases remaining between them. The CDR3 has 16 amino acids. CDR1 is MNHEY and CDR2 is SMNVEV in the germline V gene (reference sequence).

The rearrangement uses TRBV29-1 and TRBJ2-7; D not resolved. The CDR3 sequence is 15 residues long. The germline V gene encodes CDR1 SQVTM and CDR2 ANQGSEA. V was pared by 4 bases and J by 0 bases, with 16 bases between. Here the CDR3 DNA reads TGCAGCGTTGCCGGAGCTCTTACAGACTCCTACGAGCAGTACTTC. Translation: CSVAGALTDSYEQYF.

The chain combines TRBV14 with TRBJ1-2; D remains unclear. V gave up 1 base and J gave up 4 bases, with 10 bases separating them. CDR3 size: 14 residues. Germline V gives CDR1 SGHDN, CDR2 FVKESK. CDR3 nucleotide sequence: TGTGCCAGCAGCCAAGTTGAGACCTCCTATGGCTACACCTTC. Translation: CASSQVETSYGYTF.

The V call is TRBV9, the J call TRBJ2-1; D may be TRBD2 (6 bases). V lost 0 bases, J lost 7 bases, and 11 bases lay in between. The length of the CDR3 is 14 residues. In germline, CDR1 is SGDLS, CDR2 YYNGEE. The CDR3 bases are TGTGCCAGCAGCGTAGAGACAAGCGGGAATGAGCAGTTCTTC. Amino acid sequence: CASSVETSGNEQFF. Combining the CDR3 with reference TRBV9 and TRBJ2-1 gives the whole variable domain DSGVTQTPKHLITATGQRVTLRCSPRSGDLSVYWYQQSLDQGLQFLIQYYNGEERAKGNILERFSAQQFPDLHSELNLSSLELGDSALYFCASSVETSGNEQFFGPGTRLTVL.

The chain recombines TRBV6-5 with TRBJ2-1; 7 nucleotides agree with TRBD2. V shed 4 bases and J 3 bases; nucleotides not matched to a gene: 9. The germline V gene has CDR1 MNHEY and CDR2 SVGAGI. The length of the CDR3 is 16 residues. CDR3 DNA sequence: TGTGCCAGCAGTTTCTCAACCCAGCGGGACTACAATGAGCAGTTCTTC. Translation gives CASSFSTQRDYNEQFF.

The genes are TRBV6-6 and TRBJ2-2, with D perhaps matching TRBD2 (6 bases). Germline assignment: CDR1 MNHNY and CDR2 SVGAGI (reference sequence). The CDR3 consists of 16 residues. Trimming left V 4 bases short and J 1 base short, with 13 bases between. The CDR3, as DNA: TGTGCCAGCAGTTTTAGGACTATACAGAACACCGGGGAGCTGTTTTTT. Translated: CASSFRTIQNTGELFF.

This clone was seen just once. The chain combines TRBV2 with TRBJ2-1; 10 bases line up with TRBD2. J was trimmed by 8 bases and V by 3 bases; bases with no gene match: 13. The CDR3 is 17 residues long. CDR1 and CDR2 from the germline V gene are SNHLY and FYNNEI. CDR3 in DNA: TGTGCCAGCAGTGAGGAGCTAGCGGGAGACAAACTGCATGAGCAGTTCTTC. Protein: CASSEELAGDKLHEQFF.

V and J are TRBV4-1 and TRBJ1-5; D ambiguous. The V end lost 1 base, the J end lost 1 base, and 8 bases lay between the germline ends. CDR1 and CDR2 from the germline V gene are MGHRA and YSYEKL. The CDR3 is 15 amino acids. CDR3 sequence: CASSQVLQSNQPQHF. The CDR3 DNA is TGCGCCAGCAGCCAAGTTTTACAGAGCAATCAGCCCCAGCATTTT.

The chain uses TRBV7-9 and TRBJ2-1, with D uncertain. Trimming stripped 5 bases from V and 0 bases from J, with 8 bases between. CDR1 and CDR2 from the germline V gene are SEHNR and FQNEAQ (reference sequence). The CDR3 spans 14 residues. The CDR3 nucleotides are TGTGCCAGCAGCCCCCCCCTCTCCTACAATGAGCAGTTCTTC. This codes for CASSPPLSYNEQFF.

This clone has just one count. The V gene is TRBV4-1, the J gene TRBJ1-5, with TRBD1 matching over 9 bases. CDR3 size: 17 residues. Germline lookup yields CDR1 MGHRA and CDR2 YSYEKL. Trimming removed 4 bases from V and 5 bases from J; junction bases left unmatched: 12. The CDR3 loop is CASSLEPGQGTYQPQHF. CDR3 bases: TGCGCCAGCAGCCTCGAGCCGGGACAGGGTACCTATCAGCCCCAGCATTTT.

This sequence joins TRBV7-9 and TRBJ1-2, with 8 nucleotides matching TRBD1. The CDR3 runs to 15 residues. J was trimmed by 6 bases and V by 5 bases; bases with no gene match: 11. Germline assignment: CDR1 SEHNR and CDR2 FQNEAQ (reference sequence). The CDR3 sequence is CASSLAGTGRDGYTF. CDR3 DNA: TGTGCCAGCAGCCTCGCCGGGACAGGAAGAGATGGCTACACCTTC.

This chain uses TRBV7-8 with TRBJ2-3, with D unresolved. Trimming cost V 1 base and J 0 bases, with 8 bases left between them. The CDR3 consists of 15 residues. Germline assignment: CDR1 SGHVS and CDR2 FQNEAQ. The DNA of the CDR3 is TGTGCCAGCAGCTTAGGAGTGGGAAGCACAGATACGCAGTATTTT. Protein sequence: CASSLGVGSTDTQYF.

This clone occurred many times. The chain couples TRBV28 to TRBJ2-7; a weak D match, TRBD1 (6 bases). V lost 4 bases to trimming and J lost 1 base, with 17 bases between them. Germline CDR1 MDHEN, CDR2 SYDVKM. The CDR3 loop spans 16 amino acids. Written as DNA, the CDR3 is TGTGCCAGCAGTTATGTTAGGGACACCTTTTCCTACGAGCAGTACTTC. It is translated as CASSYVRDTFSYEQYF.